These T cell receptor beta chains were read from a single sample in a study of response to subunit inactivated influenza vaccine. TCRdb ran MiXCR on the RT-PCR reads and lists one entry per CDR3 protein. The table shows a few hundred thousand distinct CDR3 sequences, with approximately 21% occurring only once. Source: PBMCs from blood, taken less than 22 months after vaccination. The receptor set was obtained from a man between 50 and 70 years old who received an inactivated influenza vaccine. CDR3s include the opening cysteine and the closing phenylalanine or tryptophan. The D gene is left open where the match is weak. Not every row has a clone size; where given, it reads once, few, many or a size class.

abundance,d_gene,j_gene,v_gene,CDR3nt,CDR3aa
-,TRBD2,TRBJ2-1,TRBV12-3/TRBV12-4,TGTGCCAGCAGAGGAGGAGCGGGAGCCTACAATGAGCAGTTCTTC,CASRGGAGAYNEQFF
few,-,TRBJ1-1,TRBV28,TGTGCCAGCTGGGCTACAGGATCGAACACTGAAGCTTTCTTT,CASWATGSNTEAFF
many,-,TRBJ2-1,TRBV20-1,TGCAGTGCTAGAGATTGGCGGGGTTACAATGAGCAGTTCTTC,CSARDWRGYNEQFF
many,TRBD1,TRBJ1-1,TRBV7-2,TGTGCCAGCAGCTTAACAGGGGGGGACACTGAAGCTTTCTTT,CASSLTGGDTEAFF
-,-,TRBJ2-5,TRBV10-3,TGTGCCATCAGTGAGGCGGGAGAGACCCAGTACTTC,CAISEAGETQYF
once,TRBD1,TRBJ1-5,TRBV4-2,TGTGCCAGCAGCCATTTGCCGGGACAGGGTCAGCCCCAGCATTTT,CASSHLPGQGQPQHF
-,-,TRBJ1-2,TRBV9,TGTGCCAGCAGCCTCACGGAGGTTGCCTTC,CASSLTEVAF
few,-,TRBJ1-6,TRBV5-1,TGCGCCAGCAGCTTGGACACTACCTCTTCACCCCTCCACTTT,CASSLDTTSSPLHF
-,TRBD2,TRBJ2-1,TRBV12-3/TRBV12-4,TGTGCCAGCAGCCGTCTAGCGGGGGCCCTTTTTGAGCAGTTCTTC,CASSRLAGALFEQFF
-,-,TRBJ2-2,TRBV24-1,TGTGCCACCAGTGATTTGCATCCGGCTCTCGGGGAGCTGTTTTTT,CATSDLHPALGELFF
-,-,TRBJ1-2,TRBV5-1,TGCGCCAGCAGCTCCGACAGTCTCTATGGCTACACCTTC,CASSSDSLYGYTF
many,-,TRBJ1-6,TRBV20-1,TGCAGTGCTAGAGGGTCCGGCGATAGTTCACCCCTCCACTTT,CSARGSGDSSPLHF
-,TRBD2,TRBJ2-1,TRBV20-1,TGCAGTGCTAGACCACTAGCGGGATCCTACAATGAGCAGTTCTTC,CSARPLAGSYNEQFF
-,-,TRBJ1-2,TRBV7-2,TGTGCCGCGTCCGGAGACTATGGCTACACCTTC,CAASGDYGYTF
few,-,TRBJ1-6,TRBV5-1,TGCGCCAGCAGCGCCCGGACAGTCGATAATTCACCCCTCCACTTT,CASSARTVDNSPLHF
-,-,TRBJ1-2,TRBV28,TGTGCCAGCAGGTCTGAGGCCAGCTATGGCTACACCTTC,CASRSEASYGYTF
-,-,TRBJ1-5,TRBV4-1,TGCGCCAGCAGCCAAGATCTCAGGCTAGCCGGCAGAAGAAAAGGGAGCAATCAGCCCCAGCATTTT,CASSQDLRLAGRRKGSNQPQHF
-,-,TRBJ1-6,TRBV6-5,TGTGCCAGCAGTTACTTCGACCCAAAGGCCGGATCACCCCTCCACTTT,CASSYFDPKAGSPLHF
few,-,TRBJ2-2,TRBV4-1,TGCGCCAGCAGCCAAGAAAATGAATACTCGCTAATCACCGGGGAGCTGTTTTTT,CASSQENEYSLITGELFF
many,-,TRBJ1-1,TRBV29-1,TGCAGCGTTCGCGACGGAGTTAGGAACACTGAAGCTTTCTTT,CSVRDGVRNTEAFF
many,-,TRBJ1-6,TRBV7-9,TGTGCCAGCAGCCCGGACGGACCCCTCCACTTT,CASSPDGPLHF
-,-,TRBJ2-5,TRBV12-3/TRBV12-4,TGTGCCAGCAGCGCCGGACCAGAGGGAGAGACCCAGTACTTC,CASSAGPEGETQYF
many,-,TRBJ1-3,TRBV12-2,TGTGCAAGTCGCTTATCCTTTCCGGCGCAGGGGGCAAAGGGCACCATATATTTT,CASRLSFPAQGAKGTIYF
few,-,TRBJ1-5,TRBV4-1,TGCGCCAGCAGCCAAGAAAGGTCCCAGAGAAATCAGCCCCAGCATTTT,CASSQERSQRNQPQHF
many,-,TRBJ1-5,TRBV29-1,TGCAGCGTTAGATTCTCGGGTGTTGGCAATCAGCCCCAGCATTTT,CSVRFSGVGNQPQHF
-,-,TRBJ1-3,TRBV4-1,TGCGCCAGCAGCCAAGATGGGACATCAGGAAACACCATATATTTT,CASSQDGTSGNTIYF
many,TRBD1,TRBJ1-5,TRBV6-6,TGTGCCAGCAGACCCGGACAGGGGCAGCAGCCCCAGCATTTT,CASRPGQGQQPQHF
many,-,TRBJ1-1,TRBV4-3,TGCGCCAGCAGCCAAGTTCAGGATTCCTTCGCTGAAGCTTTCTTT,CASSQVQDSFAEAFF
few,-,TRBJ2-7,TRBV5-1,TGCGCCAGCAGCTTGGCCACGGGGTACGAGCAGTACTTC,CASSLATGYEQYF
few,-,TRBJ2-5,TRBV5-1,TGCGCCAGCACGATTAGCGGTTTCCAAGAGACCCAGTACTTC,CASTISGFQETQYF
-,-,TRBJ2-3,TRBV3-1,TGTGCCAGCAGCCAAGATCACCAGGCCTTCACAGATACGCAGTATTTT,CASSQDHQAFTDTQYF
once,TRBD2,TRBJ2-1,TRBV11-1,TGTGCCAGCAGCCCGACTAGCGGGAGAGGTCCTAAGTACAATGAGCAGTTCTTC,CASSPTSGRGPKYNEQFF
-,-,TRBJ1-5,TRBV6-1,TGTGCCAGCAGTGAAGAGGGGAAACAAAGCAATCAGCCCCAGCATTTT,CASSEEGKQSNQPQHF
few,-,TRBJ1-1,TRBV5-1,TGCGCCAGCAGGGGTTATCTCTTTACGGCTGAAGCTTTCTTT,CASRGYLFTAEAFF
few,-,TRBJ1-2,TRBV2,TGTGCCAGCAGTGAGGGCAGGGGAAACTATGGCTACACCTTC,CASSEGRGNYGYTF
-,-,TRBJ2-2,TRBV12-3/TRBV12-4,TGTGCCAGCACCCCTCTAGCGCGGAACACCGGGGAGCTGTTTTTT,CASTPLARNTGELFF
-,-,TRBJ2-2,TRBV12-3/TRBV12-4,TGTGCCAGCAGTTTCATAAAGACAGCCGCGAACACCGGGGAGCTGTTTTTT,CASSFIKTAANTGELFF
many,-,TRBJ1-6,TRBV5-1,TGCGCCAGCAGTTACGGGGTGCAGAATTCACCCCTCCACTTT,CASSYGVQNSPLHF
many,-,TRBJ1-4,TRBV5-1,TGCGCCAGCAGCCAGGACACAACTAATGAAAAACTGTTTTTT,CASSQDTTNEKLFF
-,TRBD2,TRBJ2-3,TRBV2,TGTGCCAGCAGCTTACCAGCGGGGGGGCAGTCAGATACGCAGTATTTT,CASSLPAGGQSDTQYF
-,TRBD2,TRBJ2-2,TRBV5-1,TGCGCCAGCAGCCAATACCTAGCGGGCGGGGAGCTGTTTTTT,CASSQYLAGGELFF
few,-,TRBJ1-1,TRBV5-6,TGTGCCAGCAGCTTGGTTCGGGGGAGGACTGAAGCTTTCTTT,CASSLVRGRTEAFF
few,-,TRBJ1-6,TRBV7-2,TGTGCCAGCAGCCGCGACCCTAATTCACCCCTCCACTTT,CASSRDPNSPLHF
few,TRBD1,TRBJ1-5,TRBV12-3/TRBV12-4,TGTGCCAGCAGGAACAGGGGCGTTAATCAGCCCCAGCATTTT,CASRNRGVNQPQHF
few,-,TRBJ2-1,TRBV12-3/TRBV12-4,TGTGCCAGCAGAACCCACGGTAGGAATGAGCAGTTCTTC,CASRTHGRNEQFF
few,-,TRBJ1-3,TRBV20-1,TGCAGTGCTAGGGGGTTCGTTCCAGGGTCTGGAAACACCATATATTTT,CSARGFVPGSGNTIYF
few,TRBD2,TRBJ2-3,TRBV6-2/TRBV6-3,TGTGCCAGCAGACTAGCGGGCCGCTGGGGCACGCAGTATTTT,CASRLAGRWGTQYF
-,-,TRBJ1-4,TRBV7-8,TGTGCCAGCAGCTTAAAGCGTACTCACTCAACTAATGAAAAACTGTTTTTT,CASSLKRTHSTNEKLFF
-,TRBD1,TRBJ2-1,TRBV20-1,TGCAGTGCTCAGCAGGGGGCCACCTACAATGAGCAGTTCTTC,CSAQQGATYNEQFF
-,TRBD1,TRBJ1-2,TRBV7-2,TGTGCCAGCAGCCGATATCAGACAGGGGGCTCGGAGGGCTACACCTTC,CASSRYQTGGSEGYTF
-,-,TRBJ1-6,TRBV7-9,TGTGCCAGCAGCTTCCGGGACCCCGGACTTTATAATTCACCCCTCCACTTT,CASSFRDPGLYNSPLHF
many,TRBD1,TRBJ1-1,TRBV5-1,TGCGCCAGCAGCCTTGAAAGGACAGGCGCGGTCGCTGAAGCTTTCTTT,CASSLERTGAVAEAFF
-,TRBD1,TRBJ2-3,TRBV29-1,TGCAGCGTCCCGGGACAGGGGGGGTACACAGATACGCAGTATTTT,CSVPGQGGYTDTQYF
few,-,TRBJ1-2,TRBV5-1,TGCGCCAGCAGCCCCCCAGGAGACGCTAACTATGGCTACACCTTC,CASSPPGDANYGYTF
-,-,TRBJ1-2,TRBV28,TGTGCCAGCAGCGGTTGGCAGGGCCTGGGCTACACCTTC,CASSGWQGLGYTF